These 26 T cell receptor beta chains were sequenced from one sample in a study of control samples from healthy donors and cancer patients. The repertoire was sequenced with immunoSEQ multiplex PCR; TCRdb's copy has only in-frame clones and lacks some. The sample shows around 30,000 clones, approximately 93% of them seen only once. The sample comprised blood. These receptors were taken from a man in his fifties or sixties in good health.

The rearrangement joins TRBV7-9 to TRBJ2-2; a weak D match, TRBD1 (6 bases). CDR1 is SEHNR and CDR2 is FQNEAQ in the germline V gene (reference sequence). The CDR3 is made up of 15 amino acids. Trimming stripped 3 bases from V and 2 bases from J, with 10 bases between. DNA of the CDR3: TGTGCCAGCAGCTTTACAGGGTTAAACACCGGGGAGCTGTTTTTT. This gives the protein CASSFTGLNTGELFF.

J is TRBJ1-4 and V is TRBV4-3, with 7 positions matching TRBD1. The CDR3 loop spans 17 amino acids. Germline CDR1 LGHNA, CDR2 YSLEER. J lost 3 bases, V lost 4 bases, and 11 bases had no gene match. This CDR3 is CASSLSPPGTANEKLFF. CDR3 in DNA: TGCGCCAGCAGCCTCTCGCCCCCAGGGACAGCTAATGAAAAACTGTTTTTT.

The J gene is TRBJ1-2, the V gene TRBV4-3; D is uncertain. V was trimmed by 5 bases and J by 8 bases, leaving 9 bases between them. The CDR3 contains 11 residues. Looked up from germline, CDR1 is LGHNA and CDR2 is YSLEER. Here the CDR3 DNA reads TGCGCCAGCAGCTCAGGAGGCGGCTACACCTTC. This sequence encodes CASSSGGGYTF.

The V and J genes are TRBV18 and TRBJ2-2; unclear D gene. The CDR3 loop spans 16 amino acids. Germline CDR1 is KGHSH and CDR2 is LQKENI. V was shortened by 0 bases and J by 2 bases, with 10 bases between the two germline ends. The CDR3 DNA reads TGTGCCAGCTCACCACCGGCCAGGAGTAACACCGGGGAGCTGTTTTTT. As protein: CASSPPARSNTGELFF.

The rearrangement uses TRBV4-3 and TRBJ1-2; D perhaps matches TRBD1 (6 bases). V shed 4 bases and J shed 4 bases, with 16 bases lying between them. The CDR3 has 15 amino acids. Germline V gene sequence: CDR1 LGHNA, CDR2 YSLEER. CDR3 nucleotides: TGCGCCAGCAGCCTGAACGGACAGTCACCCTATGGCTACACCTTC. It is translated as CASSLNGQSPYGYTF.

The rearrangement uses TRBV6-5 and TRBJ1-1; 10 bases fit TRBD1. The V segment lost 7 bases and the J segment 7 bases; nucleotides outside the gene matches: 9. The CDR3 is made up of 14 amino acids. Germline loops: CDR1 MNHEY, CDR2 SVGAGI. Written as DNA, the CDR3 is TGTGCCAGCAAGGGACCGACAGGGGGCATTGAAGCTTTCTTT. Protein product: CASKGPTGGIEAFF.

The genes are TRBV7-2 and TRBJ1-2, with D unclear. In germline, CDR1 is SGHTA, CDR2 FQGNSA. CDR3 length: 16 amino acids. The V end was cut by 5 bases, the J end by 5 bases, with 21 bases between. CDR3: CASSPAKGPKIYGYTF. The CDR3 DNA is TGTGCCAGCAGCCCCGCAAAGGGTCCCAAGATATATGGCTACACCTTC. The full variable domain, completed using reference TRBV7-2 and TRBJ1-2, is GAGVSQSPSNKVTEKGKDVELRCDPISGHTALYWYRQSLGQGLEFLIYFQGNSAPDKSGLPSDRFSAERTGGSVSTLTIQRTQQEDSAVYLCASSPAKGPKIYGYTFGSGTRLTVV.

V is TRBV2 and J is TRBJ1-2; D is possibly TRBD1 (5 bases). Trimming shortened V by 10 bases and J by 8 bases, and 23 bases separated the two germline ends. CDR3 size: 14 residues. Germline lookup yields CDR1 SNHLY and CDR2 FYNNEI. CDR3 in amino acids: CATQRDALARGYTF. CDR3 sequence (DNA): TGTGCCACCCAAAGGGACGCCCTGGCCCGGGGCTACACCTTC.

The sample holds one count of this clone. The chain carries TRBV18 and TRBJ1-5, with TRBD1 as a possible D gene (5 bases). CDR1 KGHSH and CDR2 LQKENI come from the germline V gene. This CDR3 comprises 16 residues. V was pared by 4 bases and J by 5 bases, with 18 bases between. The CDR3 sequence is CASSLKRGGKDQPQHF. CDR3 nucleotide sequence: TGTGCCAGCTCACTGAAGAGGGGCGGGAAGGATCAGCCCCAGCATTTT.

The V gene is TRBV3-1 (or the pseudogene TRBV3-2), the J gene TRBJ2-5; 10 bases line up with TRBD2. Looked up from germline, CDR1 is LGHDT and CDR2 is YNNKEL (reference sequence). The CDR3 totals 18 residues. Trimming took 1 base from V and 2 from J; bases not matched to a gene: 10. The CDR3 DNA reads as TGTGCCAGCAGCCAAGCCGGGTTCCTAGCGGGGGATCAAGAGACCCAGTACTTC. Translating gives CASSQAGFLAGDQETQYF.

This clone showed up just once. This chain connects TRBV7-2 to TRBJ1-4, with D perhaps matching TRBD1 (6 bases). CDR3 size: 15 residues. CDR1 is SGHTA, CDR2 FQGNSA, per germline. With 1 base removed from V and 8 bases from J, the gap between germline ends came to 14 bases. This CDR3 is CASSLGGTNKEKLFF. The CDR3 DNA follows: TGTGCCAGCAGCTTAGGAGGGACAAATAAGGAAAAACTGTTTTTT.

The CDR3 region has the DNA TGTGCCAGCAGCTTAGGCAACCAAGAGACCCAGTACTTC. It translates to CASSLGNQETQYF. The genes are TRBV7-9 and TRBJ2-5, with no clear D. The germline CDR1 and CDR2 sequences are SEHNR and FQNEAQ (reference sequence). This CDR3 has 13 amino acids. The V gene lost 1 base and the J gene lost 0 bases, with 3 bases spanning the gap.

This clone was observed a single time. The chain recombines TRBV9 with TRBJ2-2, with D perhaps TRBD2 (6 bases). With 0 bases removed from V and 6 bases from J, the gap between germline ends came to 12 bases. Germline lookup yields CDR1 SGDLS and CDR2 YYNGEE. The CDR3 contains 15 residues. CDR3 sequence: CASSVGTSQAGELFF. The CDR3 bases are TGTGCCAGCAGCGTAGGTACTAGCCAGGCCGGGGAGCTGTTTTTT. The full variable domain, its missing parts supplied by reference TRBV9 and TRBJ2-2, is DSGVTQTPKHLITATGQRVTLRCSPRSGDLSVYWYQQSLDQGLQFLIQYYNGEERAKGNILERFSAQQFPDLHSELNLSSLELGDSALYFCASSVGTSQAGELFFGEGSRLTVL.

CDR3 protein: CASSRTFATNEKLFF. CDR3 sequence (DNA): TGTGCCAGCAGTCGCACATTTGCAACTAATGAAAAACTGTTTTTT. V and J are TRBV2 and TRBJ1-4; D ambiguous. The CDR3 length is 15 residues. The V and J ends lost 5 bases and 0 bases respectively, with 10 bases between them. The germline V gene encodes CDR1 SNHLY and CDR2 FYNNEI.

The CDR3 nucleotides are TGTGCCAGCAGTTCAAGGGACAGAACTGAAGCTTTCTTT. It yields the protein CASSSRDRTEAFF. This chain connects TRBV28 to TRBJ1-1, with 7 bases fitting TRBD1. The V and J ends lost 4 bases and 5 bases, in that order; junction bases with no gene match: 4. Germline V gene data show CDR1 as MDHEN and CDR2 as SYDVKM. The CDR3 runs 13 residues. The full variable domain, rest sourced from reference TRBV28 and TRBJ1-1, is DVKVTQSSRYLVKRTGEKVFLECVQDMDHENMFWYRQDPGLGLRLIYFSYDVKMKEKGDIPEGYSVSREKKERFSLILESASTNQTSMYLCASSSRDRTEAFFGQGTRLTVV.

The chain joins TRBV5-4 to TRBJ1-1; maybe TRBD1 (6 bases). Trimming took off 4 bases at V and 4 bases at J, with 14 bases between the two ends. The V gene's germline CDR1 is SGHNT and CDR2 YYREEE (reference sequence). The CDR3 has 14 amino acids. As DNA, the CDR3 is TGTGCCAGCAGCCCAACAGGGTTGGGCACTGAAGCTTTCTTT. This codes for CASSPTGLGTEAFF.

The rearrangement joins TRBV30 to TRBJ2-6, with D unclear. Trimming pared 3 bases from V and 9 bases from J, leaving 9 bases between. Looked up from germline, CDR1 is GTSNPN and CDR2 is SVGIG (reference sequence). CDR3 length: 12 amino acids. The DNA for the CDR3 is TGTGCCTGGAGCAAGGATATCAACGTCCTGACTTTC. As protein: CAWSKDINVLTF. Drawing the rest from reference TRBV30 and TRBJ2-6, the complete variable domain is SQTIHQWPATLVQPVGSPLSLECTVEGTSNPNLYWYRQAAGRGLQLLFYSVGIGQISSEVPQNLSASRPQDRQFILSSKKLLLSDSGFYLCAWSKDINVLTFGAGSRLTVL.

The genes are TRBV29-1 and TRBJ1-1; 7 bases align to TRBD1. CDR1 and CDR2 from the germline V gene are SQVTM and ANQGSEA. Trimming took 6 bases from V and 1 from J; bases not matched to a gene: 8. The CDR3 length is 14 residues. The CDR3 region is CSVGFDRANTEAFF. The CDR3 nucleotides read TGCAGCGTAGGGTTCGACAGGGCGAACACTGAAGCTTTCTTT. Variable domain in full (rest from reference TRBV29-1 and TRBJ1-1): SAVISQKPSRDICQRGTSLTIQCQVDSQVTMMFWYRQQPGQSLTLIATANQGSEATYESGFVIDKFPISRPNLTFSTLTVSNMSPEDSSIYLCSVGFDRANTEAFFGQGTRLTVV.

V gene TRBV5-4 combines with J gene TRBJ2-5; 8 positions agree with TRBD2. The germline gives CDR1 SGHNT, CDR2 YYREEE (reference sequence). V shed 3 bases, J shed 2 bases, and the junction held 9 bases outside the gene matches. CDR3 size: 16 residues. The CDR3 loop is CASSSGLGGGQETQYF. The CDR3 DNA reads TGTGCCAGCAGCTCGGGACTAGGCGGGGGGCAAGAGACCCAGTACTTC.

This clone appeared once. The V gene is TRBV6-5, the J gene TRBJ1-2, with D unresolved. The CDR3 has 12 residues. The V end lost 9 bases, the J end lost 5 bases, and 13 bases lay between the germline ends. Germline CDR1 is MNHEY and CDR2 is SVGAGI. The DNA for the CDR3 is TGTGCCAGTCGGGAAGGTAGTTATGGCTACACCTTC. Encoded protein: CASREGSYGYTF.

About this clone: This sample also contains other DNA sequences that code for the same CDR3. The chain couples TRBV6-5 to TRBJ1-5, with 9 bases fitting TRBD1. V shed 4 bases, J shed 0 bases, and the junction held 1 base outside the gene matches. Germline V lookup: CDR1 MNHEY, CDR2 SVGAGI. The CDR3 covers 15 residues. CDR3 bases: TGTGCCAGCAGTTCGGACAGGGGTAGCAATCAGCCCCAGCATTTT. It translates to CASSSDRGSNQPQHF.

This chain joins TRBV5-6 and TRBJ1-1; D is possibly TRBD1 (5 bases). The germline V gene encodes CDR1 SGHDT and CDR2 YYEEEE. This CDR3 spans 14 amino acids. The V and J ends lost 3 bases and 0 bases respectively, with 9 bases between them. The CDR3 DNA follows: TGTGCCAGCAGCTGGGGGTATCTGAACACTGAAGCTTTCTTT. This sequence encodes CASSWGYLNTEAFF.

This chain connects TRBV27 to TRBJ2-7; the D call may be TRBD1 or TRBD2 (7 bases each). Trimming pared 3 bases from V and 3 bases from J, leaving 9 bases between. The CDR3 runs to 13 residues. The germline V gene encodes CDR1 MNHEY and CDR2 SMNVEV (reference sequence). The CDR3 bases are TGTGCCAGCAGTTTCAGGGGGGGCTACGAGCAGTACTTC. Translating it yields CASSFRGGYEQYF.

CDR3 region: CASSPRYISNQPQHF. As DNA, the CDR3 is TGTGCCAGCAGTCCACGATACATTAGCAATCAGCCCCAGCATTTT. The chain joins TRBV5-5 to TRBJ1-5; D gene unclear. Trimming stripped 5 bases from V and 0 bases from J, with 12 bases between. The CDR3 covers 15 residues. Germline V gene lookup returns CDR1 SGHKS and CDR2 YYEKEE (reference sequence).

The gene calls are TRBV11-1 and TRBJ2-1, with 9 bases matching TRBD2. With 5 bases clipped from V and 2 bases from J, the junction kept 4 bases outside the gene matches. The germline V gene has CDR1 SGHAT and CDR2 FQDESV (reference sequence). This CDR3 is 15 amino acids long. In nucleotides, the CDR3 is TGTGCCAGCAGCCGGGAGCGGGGGGCCTACAATGAGCAGTTCTTC. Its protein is CASSRERGAYNEQFF.

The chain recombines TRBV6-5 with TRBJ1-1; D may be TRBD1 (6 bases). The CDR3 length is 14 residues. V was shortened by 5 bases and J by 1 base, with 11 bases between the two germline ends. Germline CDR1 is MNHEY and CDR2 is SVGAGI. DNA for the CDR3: TGTGCCAGCAGTCCACCGACAGGGAACACTGAAGCTTTCTTT. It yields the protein CASSPPTGNTEAFF.